One sample yielded the 26 T cell receptor beta chains listed below, sequenced in a study of OX40 agonist ivuxolimab in advanced cancers. Here immunoSEQ multiplex PCR was the method, and the copy in TCRdb shows in-frame clones only, minus some. Here the sample spans 20,000 to 30,000 clones, approximately 91% being singletons. The starting material was CD4+ or CD8+ T cells sorted from blood, obtained in a trial of the OX40 agonist ivuxolimab. Receptors were obtained from an adult with an advanced solid tumor such as melanoma, head and neck, liver or kidney cancer.

This chain joins TRBV7-6 and TRBJ2-2; 12 bases line up with TRBD2. CDR3 length equals 15 residues. CDR1 and CDR2 from the germline V gene are SGHVS and FNYEAQ. V lost 3 bases and J lost 5; bases outside the gene matches: 1. The chain's CDR3 is CASSFGLAGTGELFF. The CDR3, as DNA: TGTGCCAGCAGCTTCGGACTAGCGGGGACCGGGGAGCTGTTTTTT.

The V and J genes are TRBV5-1 and TRBJ2-3; D unclear. This CDR3 contains 17 residues. Germline V gene lookup returns CDR1 SGHRS and CDR2 YFSETQ. Between the trimmed V and J ends, which lost 0 bases and 3 bases, there was a span of 17 bases. Written as DNA, the CDR3 is TGCGCCAGCAGCTTGGGAGGACCTCGGAGAGAGACAGATACGCAGTATTTT. Amino acid sequence: CASSLGGPRRETDTQYF.

V gene TRBV10-2 combines with J gene TRBJ2-3, with TRBD1 matching over 8 bases. The junction had 7 bases not matched to a gene; V was cut back by 3 bases and J by 5 bases. In germline, CDR1 is WSHSY, CDR2 SAAADI. The CDR3 contains 15 residues. The CDR3, as DNA: TGCGCCAGCAGTGAAGGACAGGGAAGGGGAGATACGCAGTATTTT. It is translated as CASSEGQGRGDTQYF.

The chain is built from TRBV28 and TRBJ2-7; 7 nucleotides align to TRBD2. The germline CDR1 and CDR2 sequences are MDHEN and SYDVKM. This CDR3 spans 15 amino acids. Germline trimming cut 3 bases from V and 3 bases from J; bases unmatched to any gene: 8. CDR3 sequence: CASSFPDGGYYEQYF. DNA of the CDR3: TGTGCCAGCAGTTTCCCGGACGGGGGGTACTACGAGCAGTACTTC.

J is TRBJ2-3 and V is TRBV7-2, with TRBD2 as a possible D gene (6 bases). Trimming removed 1 base at V and 2 bases at J, with 10 bases between. There are 15 residues in the CDR3. Germline CDR1 and CDR2: SGHTA and FQGNSA. CDR3 in amino acids: CASSLDGGYTDTQYF. CDR3 nucleotide sequence: TGTGCCAGCAGCTTAGATGGGGGGTACACAGATACGCAGTATTTT.

V gene TRBV19 combines with J gene TRBJ1-3; D gene uncertain. The CDR3 length is 11 residues. Germline V lookup: CDR1 LNHDA, CDR2 SQIVND (reference sequence). Between the trimmed V and J ends, which lost 9 bases and 4 bases, there was a span of 7 bases. The CDR3: CASGIGNTIYF. The DNA of the CDR3 is TGTGCCAGCGGTATCGGAAACACCATATATTTT. Full variable domain (outside the CDR3, taken from reference TRBV19 and TRBJ1-3): DGGITQSPKYLFRKEGQNVTLSCEQNLNHDAMYWYRQDPGQGLRLIYYSQIVNDFQKGDIAEGYSVSREKKESFPLTVTSAQKNPTAFYLCASGIGNTIYFGEGSWLTVV.

The chain carries TRBV2 and TRBJ2-5, with TRBD2 as a possible D gene (5 bases). Germline assignment: CDR1 SNHLY and CDR2 FYNNEI. The ends were cut back, 6 bases at V and 1 base at J, with 15 bases in the middle. This CDR3 spans 15 amino acids. The CDR3 coding sequence is TGTGCCAGCAGCTTGCCGGGATCCGCCCAAGAGACCCAGTACTTC. Protein product: CASSLPGSAQETQYF. Complete variable domain (other parts from reference TRBV2 and TRBJ2-5): EPEVTQTPSHQVTQMGQEVILRCVPISNHLYFYWYRQILGQKVEFLVSFYNNEISEKSEIFDDQFSVERPDGSNFTLKIRSTKLEDSAMYFCASSLPGSAQETQYFGPGTRLLVL.

The chain couples TRBV19 to TRBJ2-5; D remains ambiguous. Germline V gene lookup returns CDR1 LNHDA and CDR2 SQIVND (reference sequence). This CDR3 has 14 residues. V lost 8 bases and J lost 6, with 19 bases in between. DNA for the CDR3: TGTGCCAGTGCAGTGACGGGCCTCGGACAGACCCAGTACTTC. Protein sequence: CASAVTGLGQTQYF.

This clone was recorded a few times. The V call is TRBV7-8, the J call TRBJ2-5; the D gene is possibly TRBD1 (5 bases). The length of the CDR3 is 15 residues. Trimming left V 4 bases short and J 5 bases short, with 17 bases between. Germline-derived CDR1 and CDR2 are SGHVS and FQNEAQ. Written as DNA, the CDR3 is TGTGCCAGCAGCTCCTCTAGGGGTCTGAGGGAGACCCAGTACTTC. Protein product: CASSSSRGLRETQYF.

This chain connects TRBV6-6 to TRBJ2-7; D is unresolved. V shed 8 bases and J shed 5 bases, with 7 bases lying between them. Germline lookup yields CDR1 MNHNY and CDR2 SVGAGI (reference sequence). The CDR3 contains 10 residues. This CDR3 is CASGWDEQYF. As DNA, the CDR3 is TGTGCCAGCGGTTGGGACGAGCAGTACTTC.

The DNA of the CDR3 is TGCGCCAGCAGTCAGAATAAGGATCATCAGCCCCAGCATTTT. It encodes CASSQNKDHQPQHF. The V gene is TRBV4-1, the J gene TRBJ1-5; D is ambiguous. The CDR3 is made up of 14 amino acids. V gave up 6 bases and J gave up 5 bases, with 14 bases separating them. Germline V lookup: CDR1 MGHRA, CDR2 YSYEKL.

V gene TRBV28 combines with J gene TRBJ1-5; 7 nucleotides line up with TRBD1. V gave up 1 base and J gave up 5 bases; unmatched junction bases: 5. This CDR3 is 15 amino acids long. Germline values: CDR1 MDHEN, CDR2 SYDVKM. The CDR3 region is CASSLSTGEYQPQHF. The CDR3 DNA reads as TGTGCCAGCAGTTTATCTACAGGGGAGTATCAGCCCCAGCATTTT.

CDR3 sequence reads: CASRGSSYEQYF. The CDR3 DNA is TGCGCCAGCAGAGGCAGCTCCTACGAGCAGTACTTC. The chain employs TRBV5-1 and TRBJ2-7; D unclear. V was shortened by 5 bases and J by 0 bases, with 6 bases between the two germline ends. The length of the CDR3 is 12 residues. Germline V lookup: CDR1 SGHRS, CDR2 YFSETQ. Full variable domain (rest looked up from reference TRBV5-1 and TRBJ2-7): KAGVTQTPRYLIKTRGQQVTLSCSPISGHRSVSWYQQTPGQGLQFLFEYFSETQRNKGNFPGRFSGRQFSNSRSEMNVSTLELGDSALYLCASRGSSYEQYFGPGTRLTVT.

A note on this clone: The junction departs from the called germline gene at one end, perhaps through a read error. CDR3 sequence (DNA): TGTGCCACCAGCAGAGATTTTCCACTAGCGGGGGTTCCGACGGACTTC. This translates into CATSRDFPLAGVPTDF. This chain joins TRBV15 and TRBJ2-7; 11 nucleotides line up with TRBD2. Germline V gene lookup returns CDR1 LNHNV and CDR2 YYDKDF (reference sequence). There are 16 residues in the CDR3.

This chain joins TRBV7-9 and TRBJ1-3; tentatively, D is TRBD1 (5 bases). The V gene lost 1 base and the J gene lost 3 bases, with 7 bases spanning the gap. The germline V gene encodes CDR1 SEHNR and CDR2 FQNEAQ (reference sequence). This CDR3 region has 14 residues. Here the CDR3 reads CASSLGTLGNTIYF. CDR3 coding DNA: TGTGCCAGCAGCTTAGGGACACTTGGAAACACCATATATTTT. Drawing the rest from reference TRBV7-9 and TRBJ1-3, the complete variable domain is DTGVSQNPRHKITKRGQNVTFRCDPISEHNRLYWYRQTLGQGPEFLTYFQNEAQLEKSRLLSDRFSAERPKGSFSTLEIQRTEQGDSAMYLCASSLGTLGNTIYFGEGSWLTVV.

This chain links TRBV1 with TRBJ2-5; TRBD2, the table's D call, lacks a check against the DNA. Near its end, the DNA agrees better with TRBJ2-7, so the J call may be wrong. TRBV1 is a pseudogene. The CDR3 consists of 14 residues. The DNA of the CDR3 is TGCACCAGCAGCCAGGCTAGCGGGGGCCACGAGCAGTACTTC. Translation: CTSSQASGGHEQYF.

The rearrangement joins TRBV5-1 to TRBJ1-1; 7 bases fit TRBD1. V gave up 2 bases and J gave up 1 base; unmatched junction bases: 5. The germline CDR1 and CDR2 sequences are SGHRS and YFSETQ. The CDR3 covers 15 residues. Here the CDR3 DNA reads TGCGCCAGCAGCTTTGAAGGACAGGAGAACACTGAAGCTTTCTTT. Translated, it gives CASSFEGQENTEAFF.

V is TRBV15 and J is TRBJ2-5, with 7 bases lining up with TRBD2. The length of the CDR3 is 19 residues. In germline, CDR1 is LNHNV, CDR2 YYDKDF (reference sequence). The ends lost 3 bases at V and 3 bases at J; junction bases unmatched: 19. The CDR3 region is CATSSGGGILRHYEETQYF. DNA of the CDR3: TGTGCCACCAGCAGTGGGGGGGGAATACTAAGGCATTATGAAGAGACCCAGTACTTC. Drawing the rest from reference TRBV15 and TRBJ2-5, the complete variable domain is DAMVIQNPRYQVTQFGKPVTLSCSQTLNHNVMYWYQQKSSQAPKLLFHYYDKDFNNEADTPDNFQSRRPNTSFCFLDIRSPGLGDTAMYLCATSSGGGILRHYEETQYFGPGTRLLVL.

The chain has TRBV9 and TRBJ2-1, with 10 bases identical to TRBD2. The V and J ends lost 2 bases and 1 base, in that order; junction bases with no gene match: 3. Germline CDR1 SGDLS, CDR2 YYNGEE. The CDR3 is made up of 16 amino acids. In DNA, the CDR3 is TGTGCCAGCAGCGTCCTAGCGGGAGCGTCCTACAATGAGCAGTTCTTC. As protein: CASSVLAGASYNEQFF.

This clone showed up just once. The chain links TRBV6-5 to TRBJ2-1, with 12 bases lining up with TRBD2. Germline CDR1 reads MNHEY; CDR2 reads SVGAGI. V was pared by 4 bases and J by 7 bases, with 5 bases of the junction left unmatched. This CDR3 comprises 15 residues. This chain's CDR3 is CASSWGLAGRNEQFF. CDR3 nucleotide sequence: TGTGCCAGCAGTTGGGGACTAGCGGGTCGAAATGAGCAGTTCTTC.

This clone has just a few counts. The chain couples TRBV21-1 to TRBJ1-6. TRBV21-1 is a recognized pseudogene. This CDR3 is 17 amino acids long. CDR3 protein: CASSKVELGSYNSPLHF. The CDR3 DNA is TGTGCCAGCAGCAAAGTGGAGCTAGGGTCCTATAATTCACCCCTCCACTTT.

This chain connects TRBV6-5 to TRBJ1-2; D ambiguous. V was pared by 5 bases and J by 3 bases, with 10 bases between. The CDR3 is 13 amino acids. Germline V gene lookup returns CDR1 MNHEY and CDR2 SVGAGI. CDR3 amino acids: CASSQKFYYGYTF. The CDR3, as DNA: TGTGCCAGCAGTCAGAAGTTCTACTATGGCTACACCTTC.

As for this clone: The junction departs from germline at one end; a sequencing error may be responsible. This sequence joins TRBV19 and TRBJ2-3; D is perhaps TRBD2 (5 bases). Germline CDR1 is LNHDA and CDR2 is SQIVND (reference sequence). The CDR3 extends over 14 amino acids. CDR3 sequence reads: CASSIGVGTNTQYF. Written as DNA, the CDR3 is TGTGCCAGTAGTATCGGGGTCGGCACAAATACGCAGTATTTT.

This chain connects TRBV2 to TRBJ1-1; D unresolved. Germline assignment: CDR1 SNHLY and CDR2 FYNNEI. Trimming left V 3 bases short and J 5 bases short, with 7 bases between. The CDR3 length is 12 residues. In DNA, the CDR3 is TGTGCCAGCAGTGAGGGGAGAACTGAAGCTTTCTTT. Protein product: CASSEGRTEAFF.

This clone was seen a few times. The gene calls are TRBV27 and TRBJ2-7; tentatively, D is TRBD1 (5 bases). Germline loops: CDR1 MNHEY, CDR2 SMNVEV (reference sequence). V was cut by 0 bases and J by 2 bases, with 11 bases left in between. This CDR3 region has 15 residues. For the CDR3, the DNA is TGTGCCAGCAGTTTATCACAGGAAAAGCCCTACGAGCAGTACTTC. This encodes CASSLSQEKPYEQYF.

The rearrangement joins TRBV5-4 to TRBJ1-6, with TRBD1 matching 8 bases. CDR1 SGHNT and CDR2 YYREEE come from the germline V gene (reference sequence). The trim removed 3 bases at V and 6 bases at J, leaving 5 bases unmatched. The CDR3 length is 15 residues. The CDR3 is CASSYRGQVNSPLHF. The CDR3 nucleotides are TGTGCCAGCAGCTACAGGGGACAGGTTAATTCACCCCTCCACTTT.